The clone carrying this TCR beta chain was seen repeatedly, ten times or more. These data belong to a study of T cells after yellow fever vaccination. V lost 1 base and J 4 bases, leaving 5 bases between the germline ends. This CDR3 comprises 13 residues. The germline V gene encodes CDR1 SGHTA and CDR2 FQGNSA. Each CDR3 protein is one row after TCRdb ran MiXCR on the 5' RACE reads. In the table there are 14,000 or so distinct CDR3 sequences, 7.3% of which are singletons. J is TRBJ1-5 and V is TRBV7-2; D unclear. The receptor comes from a man in his late teens or twenties who received the YFV17D yellow fever vaccine. The starting material was PBMCs, either bulk or a sorted T-cell subset (CD4+, CD8+, memory, or dextramer-sorted; not recorded which), obtained on the day of the yellow fever booster vaccination. The CDR3 DNA reads as TGTGCCAGCAGCTTAGTTGGGAATCAGCCCCAGCATTTT. Translation: CASSLVGNQPQHF.